One and the same sample provided the 15 T cell receptor beta chains below, sequenced in a study of T cells in localized non-small cell lung cancer. TCRdb keeps only in-frame clones here, not all; method: immunoSEQ multiplex PCR. Of about 24,000 clones listed, around 87% were seen once; the top ten hold roughly 5.9%. Specimen: peripheral blood, collected before any cancer treatment. The receptors were gathered from a male donor older than 55 with stage II squamous cell lung carcinoma.

The rearrangement uses TRBV2 and TRBJ2-3; 7 nucleotides agree with TRBD2. Trimming took 4 bases from V and 1 from J; bases not matched to a gene: 5. Per germline, CDR1 SNHLY and CDR2 FYNNEI. The CDR3 is 15 residues long. CDR3: CASSGGGSGTDTQYF. In DNA form, the CDR3 reads TGTGCCAGCAGTGGGGGCGGGAGTGGCACAGATACGCAGTATTTT. Looking up the rest from reference TRBV2 and TRBJ2-3 gives the full variable domain: EPEVTQTPSHQVTQMGQEVILRCVPISNHLYFYWYRQILGQKVEFLVSFYNNEISEKSEIFDDQFSVERPDGSNFTLKIRSTKLEDSAMYFCASSGGGSGTDTQYFGPGTRLTVL.

This clone was seen more than once but under ten times. This chain uses TRBV28 with TRBJ1-2, with D possibly TRBD1 on 6 matching bases. V was clipped by 6 bases and J by 4 bases, with 12 bases between them. CDR1 is MDHEN and CDR2 is SYDVKM in the germline V gene. CDR3 length: 13 residues. The CDR3 sequence is CASSRDTIYGYTF. The CDR3 DNA reads TGTGCCAGCAGCCGGGACACCATCTATGGCTACACCTTC.

The chain couples TRBV11-2 to TRBJ2-3, with 7 nucleotides matching TRBD1. Per the germline V gene, CDR1 is SGHAT and CDR2 is FQNNGV. V lost 0 bases to trimming and J lost 3 bases; unmatched junction nucleotides: 6. CDR3 length equals 16 residues. The DNA for the CDR3 is TGTGCCAGCAGCTTAGATCCAGGGGGTGGTACAGATACGCAGTATTTT. Residues: CASSLDPGGGTDTQYF.

The chain uses TRBV4-3 and TRBJ1-1; D ambiguous. CDR3 length: 16 amino acids. Germline loops: CDR1 LGHNA, CDR2 YSLEER. V dropped 0 bases and J dropped 10 bases, with 21 bases sitting between them. The CDR3 spells CASSQDAGGTPFGAFF. The CDR3 region has the DNA TGCGCCAGCAGCCAAGATGCGGGCGGTACCCCCTTCGGAGCTTTCTTT.

The sample holds one count of this clone. The CDR3: CASSSGLGASEQYF. The CDR3, as DNA: TGTGCCAGCAGCTCGGGACTAGGAGCTAGCGAGCAGTACTTC. This sequence joins TRBV7-2 and TRBJ2-7, with 8 positions matching TRBD2. The V gene end was trimmed by 4 bases and the J gene end by 6 bases; junction bases not matched to a gene: 8. CDR1 and CDR2 (germline): SGHTA, FQGNSA. CDR3 length: 14 residues. Looking up the rest from reference TRBV7-2 and TRBJ2-7 gives the full variable domain: GAGVSQSPSNKVTEKGKDVELRCDPISGHTALYWYRQSLGQGLEFLIYFQGNSAPDKSGLPSDRFSAERTGGSVSTLTIQRTQQEDSAVYLCASSSGLGASEQYFGPGTRLTVT.

In this sample, this clone turned up once. This chain links TRBV28 with TRBJ1-1, with D possibly TRBD1 on 6 matching bases. This CDR3 has 15 amino acids. The V gene lost 5 bases and the J gene lost 5 bases, with 18 bases spanning the gap. CDR1 MDHEN and CDR2 SYDVKM come from the germline V gene. CDR3 amino acids: CASSLLQGRGTEAFF. In DNA form, the CDR3 reads TGTGCCAGCAGTCTACTTCAGGGGAGGGGGACTGAAGCTTTCTTT. Combining the CDR3 with reference TRBV28 and TRBJ1-1 gives the whole variable domain DVKVTQSSRYLVKRTGEKVFLECVQDMDHENMFWYRQDPGLGLRLIYFSYDVKMKEKGDIPEGYSVSREKKERFSLILESASTNQTSMYLCASSLLQGRGTEAFFGQGTRLTVV.

The chain uses TRBV7-2 and TRBJ2-1, with D hard to call. The CDR3 extends over 12 amino acids. V was cut by 5 bases and J by 8 bases, with 10 bases left in between. Per germline, CDR1 SGHTA and CDR2 FQGNSA. The CDR3, as DNA: TGTGCCAGCAGCCACACCCGGGATGAGCAGTTCTTC. Its translation is CASSHTRDEQFF.

The table lists this clone with a count of one. The genes are TRBV16 and TRBJ2-4; 13 bases match TRBD2. The V and J ends lost 2 bases and 0 bases, in that order; junction bases with no gene match: 7. CDR1 and CDR2 (germline): KGHSY, FQNENV. CDR3 size: 19 residues. The CDR3 here is CASSQKATSGRAAKNIQYF. CDR3 bases: TGTGCCAGCAGCCAAAAGGCTACTAGCGGGAGGGCAGCCAAAAACATTCAGTACTTC.

The chain recombines TRBV5-1 with TRBJ1-2; a weak D match, TRBD1 (5 bases). This CDR3 has 15 amino acids. Germline-derived CDR1 and CDR2 are SGHRS and YFSETQ. V lost 4 bases to trimming and J lost 8 bases, with 21 bases between them. The CDR3 coding sequence is TGCGCCAGCAGCCTGGGACGGCCTTCGGATCCGGGCTACACCTTC. Its protein product is CASSLGRPSDPGYTF.

The chain combines TRBV5-6 with TRBJ2-3; tentatively, D is TRBD2 (5 bases). The CDR3 sequence is 15 residues long. Trimming took 4 bases from V and 4 from J, leaving 16 bases between them. CDR1 is SGHDT and CDR2 is YYEEEE in the germline V gene. The CDR3 DNA reads as TGTGCCAGCAGCCCCTCGGAGGAGAGTTCAGATACGCAGTATTTT. Translation gives CASSPSEESSDTQYF.

The J gene is TRBJ2-7, the V gene TRBV4-3; D call uncertain. Trimming shortened V by 4 bases and J by 2 bases, and 15 bases separated the two germline ends. The germline V gene encodes CDR1 LGHNA and CDR2 YSLEER. This CDR3 has 15 amino acids. The CDR3 region is CASSRGPGSPYEQYF. Here the CDR3 DNA reads TGCGCCAGCAGCCGAGGACCGGGCAGTCCCTACGAGCAGTACTTC.

The V gene is TRBV2, the J gene TRBJ2-1; the match to TRBD1 covers 8 bases. Germline CDR1 SNHLY, CDR2 FYNNEI. V gave up 3 bases and J gave up 8 bases; unmatched junction bases: 9. The CDR3 consists of 15 residues. As DNA, the CDR3 is TGTGCCAGCAGTGAGCGGCAGGGGGCGCGGGATGAGCAGTTCTTC. It is translated as CASSERQGARDEQFF.

This chain connects TRBV5-4 to TRBJ2-1; 13 positions match TRBD2. J was trimmed by 0 bases and V by 4 bases; bases with no gene match: 7. The CDR3 covers 18 residues. Germline V gene data show CDR1 as SGHNT and CDR2 as YYREEE (reference sequence). CDR3 in DNA: TGTGCCAGCAGCCCCGGGACTAGCGGGGTAAGCTCCTACAATGAGCAGTTCTTC. It encodes CASSPGTSGVSSYNEQFF.

V and J are TRBV5-4 and TRBJ2-7; D assignment may be TRBD1 or TRBD2 (5 bases each). This CDR3 has 14 residues. Germline V lookup: CDR1 SGHNT, CDR2 YYREEE (reference sequence). V lost 4 bases and J 1 base, leaving 12 bases between the germline ends. Here the CDR3 reads CASSRWDRSYEQYF. The CDR3 nucleotides read TGTGCCAGCAGCCGTTGGGACCGTTCCTACGAGCAGTACTTC.

This rearrangement joins TRBV7-9 to TRBJ2-1, with TRBD1 identical over 9 bases. From germline, CDR1 is SEHNR and CDR2 FQNEAQ (reference sequence). Unmatched junction bases numbered 8, after V lost 5 bases and J lost 6 bases. This CDR3 contains 15 residues. CDR3 sequence reads: CASSPTGGRGNEQFF. Written as DNA, the CDR3 is TGTGCCAGCAGCCCCACAGGGGGCCGGGGCAATGAGCAGTTCTTC.